Listed below are T cell receptor beta chains from one sample, sequenced in a study of OX40 agonist ivuxolimab in advanced cancers. Assay used: immunoSEQ multiplex PCR; TCRdb lists only in-frame clones, some missing. Among approximately 65,000 clones, around 88% were seen once, and the ten largest hold over 0.6%. The sequenced sample was CD4+ or CD8+ T cells sorted from blood, obtained in a trial of the OX40 agonist ivuxolimab. The receptors stem from an adult with an advanced solid tumor such as melanoma, head and neck, liver or kidney cancer. The CDR3 runs from the conserved cysteine through the conserved F or W. Each record gives: D gene, CDR3 length, V gene, clone size, J gene, CDR3 protein, CDR3 DNA. A D gene is named only where the DNA matches it firmly. Part of the rows lack a size; the others show once, few, many or a class for expanded clones.

TRBD1,14,TRBV5-1,-,TRBJ2-5,CASSRQGGEETQYF,TGCGCCAGCAGCCGCCAAGGGGGCGAGGAGACCCAGTACTTC
-,15,TRBV28,-,TRBJ2-6,CASRTPKAGANVLTF,TGTGCCAGCAGAACACCCAAAGCTGGGGCCAACGTCCTGACTTTC
-,14,TRBV5-4,-,TRBJ1-2,CASSDGQRNYGYTF,TGTGCCAGCAGCGACGGCCAGAGGAACTATGGCTACACCTTC
-,14,TRBV7-2,-,TRBJ2-1,CASSLQLVYNEQFF,TGTGCCAGCAGCTTACAGTTGGTTTACAATGAGCAGTTCTTC
-,12,TRBV28,-,TRBJ1-2,CASNQGLYGYTF,TGTGCCAGCAATCAGGGCCTCTATGGCTACACCTTC
-,10,TRBV6-1,once,TRBJ2-5,CASSETARYF,TGTGCCAGCAGTGAGACAGCCCGGTACTTC
TRBD2,14,TRBV4-1,few,TRBJ2-7,CASSQSGRAYEQYF,TGCGCCAGCAGCCAAAGCGGGAGGGCCTACGAGCAGTACTTC
-,17,TRBV19,-,TRBJ1-4,CASSLIGGGAANEKLFF,TGTGCCAGTAGTCTAATTGGGGGGGGCGCAGCTAATGAAAAACTGTTTTTT
TRBD1,15,TRBV10-3,-,TRBJ2-5,CAISESGTGQETQYF,TGTGCCATCAGTGAGTCCGGGACAGGGCAAGAGACCCAGTACTTC
-,18,TRBV9,-,TRBJ1-4,CASSQSRGPISTNEKLFF,TGTGCCAGCAGCCAATCGAGGGGACCTATTTCAACTAATGAAAAACTGTTTTTT
-,15,TRBV11-2,-,TRBJ2-7,CASSPSTSGLEEQYF,TGTGCCAGCAGCCCATCCACAAGTGGTTTGGAAGAGCAGTACTTC
-,15,TRBV9,-,TRBJ2-2,CASTRKTANTGELFF,TGTGCCAGCACCCGTAAGACAGCGAACACCGGGGAGCTGTTTTTT
TRBD1,17,TRBV11-1,-,TRBJ2-3,CASSLDSRDSIQDTQYF,TGTGCCAGCAGCTTAGACTCCAGGGACAGCATTCAAGATACGCAGTATTTT
-,15,TRBV13,-,TRBJ1-2,CASSFGSQGGYGYTF,TGTGCCAGCAGCTTTGGTTCTCAGGGAGGGTATGGCTACACCTTC
TRBD2,19,TRBV11-2,-,TRBJ2-1,CASSLRVGDGRRANNEQFF,TGTGCCAGCAGCTTAAGAGTGGGGGACGGGAGGAGGGCTAACAATGAGCAGTTCTTC
TRBD1,12,TRBV10-1,few,TRBJ1-1,CASRGQGTEAFF,TGCGCCAGCAGAGGACAGGGTACTGAAGCTTTCTTT
-,14,TRBV28,-,TRBJ1-2,CASTLQVSPYGYTF,TGTGCCAGCACTCTTCAGGTATCCCCTTATGGCTACACCTTC
-,16,TRBV11-2,-,TRBJ2-7,CASSFLGMGSSYEQYF,TGTGCCAGCAGCTTTTTAGGGATGGGTAGCTCCTACGAGCAGTACTTC
-,14,TRBV15,few,TRBJ2-3,CATSRDHGTDTQYF,TGTGCCACCAGCAGAGATCACGGGACGGATACGCAGTATTTT
-,15,TRBV27,-,TRBJ2-1,CASSSLRTVYNEQFF,TGTGCCAGCAGTTCTCTCCGGACGGTCTACAATGAGCAGTTCTTC
-,13,TRBV7-7,-,TRBJ2-1,CASSLQGISEQFF,TGTGCTAGCAGTCTCCAGGGTATCAGTGAGCAGTTCTTC
-,14,TRBV30,-,TRBJ1-5,CAWKRNWSNQPQHF,TGTGCCTGGAAACGAAACTGGAGCAATCAGCCCCAGCATTTT